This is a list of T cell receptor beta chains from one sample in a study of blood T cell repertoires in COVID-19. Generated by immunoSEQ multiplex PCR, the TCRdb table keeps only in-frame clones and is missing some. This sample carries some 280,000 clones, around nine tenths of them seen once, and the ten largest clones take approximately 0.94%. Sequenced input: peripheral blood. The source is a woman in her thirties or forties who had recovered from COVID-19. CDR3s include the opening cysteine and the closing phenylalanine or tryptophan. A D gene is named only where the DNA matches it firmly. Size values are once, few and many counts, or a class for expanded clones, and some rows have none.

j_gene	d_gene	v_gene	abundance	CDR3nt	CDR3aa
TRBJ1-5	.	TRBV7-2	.	TGTGCCAGCAGCCCGATCGGGGTAAGCAATCAGCCCCAGCATTTT	CASSPIGVSNQPQHF
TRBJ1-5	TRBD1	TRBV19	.	TGTGCCACCACTTGGGGACAGGGGAACAATCAGCCCCAGCATTTT	CATTWGQGNNQPQHF
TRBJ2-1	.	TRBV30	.	TGTGCCTGGAGACTTTCCGTGGCTAGCGATGGTGGTGAGCAGTTCTTC	CAWRLSVASDGGEQFF
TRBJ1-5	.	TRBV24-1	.	TGTGCCACCAGTGATACCGGGCAGCCCCAGCATTTT	CATSDTGQPQHF
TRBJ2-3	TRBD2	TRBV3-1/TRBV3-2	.	TGTGCCAGCAGCCAAGGTTCCGGCCTAGCGGGAGATACGCAGTATTTT	CASSQGSGLAGDTQYF
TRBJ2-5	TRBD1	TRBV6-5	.	TGTGCCAGCAGGGACAGGGGGCAGGGAGAGACCCAGTACTTC	CASRDRGQGETQYF
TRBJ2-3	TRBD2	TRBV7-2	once	TGTGCCAGCAGCTTACAAGAGACTAGCGGCACAGATACGCAGTATTTT	CASSLQETSGTDTQYF
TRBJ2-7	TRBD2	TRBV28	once	TGTGCCAGCAGTTTGGCTAGCGGGAGGTCCTACGAGCAGTACTTC	CASSLASGRSYEQYF
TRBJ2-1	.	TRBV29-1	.	TGCAGCGTTGAGGCCGACTACAATGAGCAGTTCTTC	CSVEADYNEQFF
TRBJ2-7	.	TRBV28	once	TGTGCCAGCAGCCTAGGGGGGGGCCCCTACGAGCAGTACTTC	CASSLGGGPYEQYF
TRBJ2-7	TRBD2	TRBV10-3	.	TGTGCCACGACACTAGCGGGCGGCTACGAGCAGTACTTC	CATTLAGGYEQYF
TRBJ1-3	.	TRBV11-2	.	TGTGCCAGCAGCTTAGGACGGGAGGGTGTACCAAACACCATATATTTT	CASSLGREGVPNTIYF
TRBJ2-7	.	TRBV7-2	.	TGTGCCAGCAGCTCTAGGGGGGGCCCGTCAGCGCGGAGCTCCTACGAGCAGTACTTC	CASSSRGGPSARSSYEQYF
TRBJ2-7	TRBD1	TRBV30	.	TGTGCCTGGACCGACCGACAGGGGGGCGAGCAGTACTTC	CAWTDRQGGEQYF
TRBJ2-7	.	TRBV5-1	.	TGCGCCAGCAGCTTGTTAGCCTCCTACGAGCAGTACTTC	CASSLLASYEQYF
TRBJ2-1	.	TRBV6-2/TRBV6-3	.	TGTGCCAGCAGTTATTCGAGCAATGAGCAGTTCTTC	CASSYSSNEQFF
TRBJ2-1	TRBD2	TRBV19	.	TGTGCCAGTAGGGAACTAGCGGGAGAAATTGAAGAGCAGTTCTTC	CASRELAGEIEEQFF
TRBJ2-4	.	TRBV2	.	TGTGCCAGCAGTGAATTTGAGGGCCCGGCCAAAAACATTCAGTACTTC	CASSEFEGPAKNIQYF
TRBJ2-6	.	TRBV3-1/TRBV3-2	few	TGTGCCAGCAGCCAAGACCGCTCTGGGGCCAACGTCCTGACTTTC	CASSQDRSGANVLTF
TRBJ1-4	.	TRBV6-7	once	TGTGCCAGCAGTTGGAGGCCAGGGAGGGAAAAACTGTTTTTT	CASSWRPGREKLFF
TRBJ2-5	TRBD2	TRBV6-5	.	TGTGCCAGCTATAGGTCGCGGGAGCGGCAAGAGACCCAGTACTTC	CASYRSRERQETQYF
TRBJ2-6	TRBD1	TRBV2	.	TGTGCCAGCAGTGAGGGACAGGGGGCTACTGGGGCCAACGTCCTGACTTTC	CASSEGQGATGANVLTF
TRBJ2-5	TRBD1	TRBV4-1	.	TGCGCCAGCAGCCAAGATCCCCCGACAGGGGGCTTTGAGACCCAGTACTTC	CASSQDPPTGGFETQYF
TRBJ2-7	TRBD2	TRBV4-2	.	TGTGCCAGCAGCCAAGATATAGAAGCGGGAGGGGCCTACGAGCAGTACTTC	CASSQDIEAGGAYEQYF
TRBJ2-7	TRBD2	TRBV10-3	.	TGTGCCATCAGTGCCGGGACTAGCGGGCCTGGCTACGAGCAGTACTTC	CAISAGTSGPGYEQYF
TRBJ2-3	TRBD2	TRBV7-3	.	TGTGCCAGCAGCTTCGGACTAGCGGGAGATGCGAACACAGATACGCAGTATTTT	CASSFGLAGDANTDTQYF
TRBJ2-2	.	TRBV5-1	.	TGCGCCAGCAGCTTGTTCGGGTCCACCGGGGAGCTGTTTTTT	CASSLFGSTGELFF
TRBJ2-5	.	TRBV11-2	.	TGTGCCAGCAGCTTCCAAAGTAGCCTCAGTGTCCAAGAGACCCAGTACTTC	CASSFQSSLSVQETQYF
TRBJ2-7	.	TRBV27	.	TGTGCCAGCAGTTTATGGGCAGGGACCTACGAGCAGTACTTC	CASSLWAGTYEQYF
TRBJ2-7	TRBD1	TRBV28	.	TGTGCCAGCAGTTTGGTCGACAGGGCTTCCTACGAGCAGTACTTC	CASSLVDRASYEQYF
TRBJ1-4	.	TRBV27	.	TGTGCCAGCAGTCCCGGGTGGCGGAATGAAAAACTGTTTTTT	CASSPGWRNEKLFF
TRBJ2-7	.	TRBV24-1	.	TGTGCCACCAGTGACCCCCAACAGGGATCCTACGAGCAGTACTTC	CATSDPQQGSYEQYF